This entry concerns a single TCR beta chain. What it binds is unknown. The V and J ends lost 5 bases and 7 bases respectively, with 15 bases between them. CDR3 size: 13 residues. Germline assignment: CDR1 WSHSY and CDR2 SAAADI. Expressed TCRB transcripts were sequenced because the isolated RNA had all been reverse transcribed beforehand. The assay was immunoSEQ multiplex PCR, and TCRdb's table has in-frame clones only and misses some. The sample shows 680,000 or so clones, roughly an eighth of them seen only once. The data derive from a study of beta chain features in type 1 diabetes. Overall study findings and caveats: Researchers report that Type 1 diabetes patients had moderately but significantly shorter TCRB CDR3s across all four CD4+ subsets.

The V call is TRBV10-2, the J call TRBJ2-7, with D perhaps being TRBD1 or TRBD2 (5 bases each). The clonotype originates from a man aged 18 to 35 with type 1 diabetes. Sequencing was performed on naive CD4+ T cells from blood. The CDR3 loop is CASSLGTAREQYF. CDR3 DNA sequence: TGCGCCAGCAGTCTTGGGACCGCCCGGGAGCAGTACTTC.